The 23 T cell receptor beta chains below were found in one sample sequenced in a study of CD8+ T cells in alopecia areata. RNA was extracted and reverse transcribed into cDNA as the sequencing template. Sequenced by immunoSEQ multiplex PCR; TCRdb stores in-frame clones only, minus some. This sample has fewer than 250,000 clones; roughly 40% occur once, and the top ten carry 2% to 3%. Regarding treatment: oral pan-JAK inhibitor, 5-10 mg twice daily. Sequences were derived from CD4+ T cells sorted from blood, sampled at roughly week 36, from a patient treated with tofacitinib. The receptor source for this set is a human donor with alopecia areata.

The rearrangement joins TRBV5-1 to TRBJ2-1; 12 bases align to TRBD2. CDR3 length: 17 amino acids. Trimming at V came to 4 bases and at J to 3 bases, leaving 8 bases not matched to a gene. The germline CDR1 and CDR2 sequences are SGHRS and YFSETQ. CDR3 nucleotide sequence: TGCGCCAGCAGCCAGAGACTAGCGGGAGTAGACTACAATGAGCAGTTCTTC. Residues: CASSQRLAGVDYNEQFF.

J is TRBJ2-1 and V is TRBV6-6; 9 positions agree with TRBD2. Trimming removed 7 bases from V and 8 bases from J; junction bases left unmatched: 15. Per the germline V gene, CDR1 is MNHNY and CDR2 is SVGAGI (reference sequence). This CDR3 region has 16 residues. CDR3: CASTLDGLAGMDEQFF. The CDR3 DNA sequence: TGTGCCAGCACCTTGGATGGTCTAGCGGGAATGGATGAGCAGTTCTTC.

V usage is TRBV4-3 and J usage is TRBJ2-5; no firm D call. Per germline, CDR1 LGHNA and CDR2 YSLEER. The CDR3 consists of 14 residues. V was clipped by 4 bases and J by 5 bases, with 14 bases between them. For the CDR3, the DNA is TGCGCCAGCAGCCGAAGACCGGGCGAGGAGACCCAGTACTTC. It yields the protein CASSRRPGEETQYF.

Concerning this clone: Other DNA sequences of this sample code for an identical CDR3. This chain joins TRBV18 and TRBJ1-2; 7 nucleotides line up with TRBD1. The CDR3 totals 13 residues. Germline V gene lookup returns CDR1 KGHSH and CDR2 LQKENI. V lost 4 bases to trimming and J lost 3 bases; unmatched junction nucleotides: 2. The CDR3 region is CASSRQGDYGYTF. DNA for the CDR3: TGTGCCAGCTCACGGCAGGGGGACTATGGCTACACCTTC. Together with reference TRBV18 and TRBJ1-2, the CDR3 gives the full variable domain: NAGVMQNPRHLVRRRGQEARLRCSPMKGHSHVYWYRQLPEEGLKFMVYLQKENIIDESGMPKERFSAEFPKEGPSILRIQQVVRGDSAAYFCASSRQGDYGYTFGSGTRLTVV.

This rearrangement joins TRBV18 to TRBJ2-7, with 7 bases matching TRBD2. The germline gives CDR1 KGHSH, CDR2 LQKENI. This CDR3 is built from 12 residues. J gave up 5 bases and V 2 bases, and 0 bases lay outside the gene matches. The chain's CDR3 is CASSPGRDEQYF. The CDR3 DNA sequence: TGTGCCAGCTCACCAGGGAGGGACGAGCAGTACTTC.

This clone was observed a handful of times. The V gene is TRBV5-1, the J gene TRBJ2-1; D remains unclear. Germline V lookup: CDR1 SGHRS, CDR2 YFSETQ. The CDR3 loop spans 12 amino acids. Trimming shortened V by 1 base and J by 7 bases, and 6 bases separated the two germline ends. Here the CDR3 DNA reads TGCGCCAGCAGCTTGTCTCGGAATGAGCAGTTCTTC. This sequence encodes CASSLSRNEQFF.

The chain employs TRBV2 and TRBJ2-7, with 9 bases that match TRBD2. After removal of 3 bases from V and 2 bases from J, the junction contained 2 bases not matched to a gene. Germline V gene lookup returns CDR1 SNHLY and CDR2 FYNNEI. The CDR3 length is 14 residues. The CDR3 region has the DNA TGTGCCAGCAGTGAGCGGGAGGGTACCTACGAGCAGTACTTC. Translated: CASSEREGTYEQYF.

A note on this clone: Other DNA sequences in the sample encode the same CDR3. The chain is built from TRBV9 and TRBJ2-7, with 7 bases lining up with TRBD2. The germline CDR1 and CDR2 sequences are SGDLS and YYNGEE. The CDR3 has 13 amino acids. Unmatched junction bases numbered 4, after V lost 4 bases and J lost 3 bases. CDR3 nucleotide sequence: TGTGCCAGCAGCCCCGGGGGGAGCTACGAGCAGTACTTC. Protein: CASSPGGSYEQYF.

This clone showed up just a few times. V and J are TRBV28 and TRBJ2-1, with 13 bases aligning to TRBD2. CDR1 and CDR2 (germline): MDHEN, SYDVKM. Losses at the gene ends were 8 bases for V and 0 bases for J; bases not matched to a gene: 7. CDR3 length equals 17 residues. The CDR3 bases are TGTGCCAGCGCGGGACTAGCGGGACTAAACTCCTACAATGAGCAGTTCTTC. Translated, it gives CASAGLAGLNSYNEQFF.

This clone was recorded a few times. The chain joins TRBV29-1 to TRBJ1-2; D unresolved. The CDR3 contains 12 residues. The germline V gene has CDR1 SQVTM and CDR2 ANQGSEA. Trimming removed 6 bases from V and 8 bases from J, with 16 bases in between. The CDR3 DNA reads TGCAGCGTGTCATCGGGCGTCGGCGGCTACACCTTC. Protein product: CSVSSGVGGYTF.

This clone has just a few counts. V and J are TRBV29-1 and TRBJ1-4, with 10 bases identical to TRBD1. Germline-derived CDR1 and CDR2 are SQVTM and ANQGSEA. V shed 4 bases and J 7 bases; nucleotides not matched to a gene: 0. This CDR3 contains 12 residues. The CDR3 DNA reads TGCAGCGTTGGGACAGGGGGTGAAAAACTGTTTTTT. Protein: CSVGTGGEKLFF.

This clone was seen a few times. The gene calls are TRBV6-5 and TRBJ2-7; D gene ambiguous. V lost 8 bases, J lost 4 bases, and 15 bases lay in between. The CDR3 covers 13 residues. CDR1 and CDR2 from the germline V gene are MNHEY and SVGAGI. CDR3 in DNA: TGTGCCAGCGGGCCCGAGCCTCGGTACGAGCAGTACTTC. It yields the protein CASGPEPRYEQYF.

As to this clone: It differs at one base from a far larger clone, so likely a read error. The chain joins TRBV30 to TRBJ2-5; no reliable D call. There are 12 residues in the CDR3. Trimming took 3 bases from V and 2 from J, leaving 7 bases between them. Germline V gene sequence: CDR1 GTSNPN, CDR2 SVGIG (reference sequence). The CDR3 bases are TGTGCCTGGAGGCCGTGGCAAGAGACCCAGTACTTC. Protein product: CAWRPWQETQYF.

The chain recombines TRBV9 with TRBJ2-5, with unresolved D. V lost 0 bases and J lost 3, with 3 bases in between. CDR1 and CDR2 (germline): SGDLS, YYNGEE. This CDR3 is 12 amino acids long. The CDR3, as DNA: TGTGCCAGCAGCGTAGATGAAGAGACCCAGTACTTC. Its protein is CASSVDEETQYF.

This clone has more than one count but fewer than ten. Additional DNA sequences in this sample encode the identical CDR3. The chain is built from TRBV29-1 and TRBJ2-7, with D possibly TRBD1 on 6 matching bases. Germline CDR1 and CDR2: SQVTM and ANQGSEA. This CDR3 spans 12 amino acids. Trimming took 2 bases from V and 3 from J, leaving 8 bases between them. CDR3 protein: CSVENRDYEQYF. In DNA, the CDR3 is TGCAGCGTTGAAAACAGGGACTACGAGCAGTACTTC.

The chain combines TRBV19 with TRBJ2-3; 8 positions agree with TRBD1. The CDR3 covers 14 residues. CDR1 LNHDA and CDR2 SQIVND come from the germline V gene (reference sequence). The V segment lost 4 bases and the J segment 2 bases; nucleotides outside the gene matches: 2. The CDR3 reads CASSRTGNTDTQYF. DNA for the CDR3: TGTGCCAGTAGTAGGACAGGGAACACAGATACGCAGTATTTT. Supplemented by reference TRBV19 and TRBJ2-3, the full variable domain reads DGGITQSPKYLFRKEGQNVTLSCEQNLNHDAMYWYRQDPGQGLRLIYYSQIVNDFQKGDIAEGYSVSREKKESFPLTVTSAQKNPTAFYLCASSRTGNTDTQYFGPGTRLTVL.

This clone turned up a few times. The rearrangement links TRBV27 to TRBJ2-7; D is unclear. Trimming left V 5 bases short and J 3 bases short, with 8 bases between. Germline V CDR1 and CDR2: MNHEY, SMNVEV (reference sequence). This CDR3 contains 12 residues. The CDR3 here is CASSTLGYEQYF. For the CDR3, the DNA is TGTGCCAGCAGTACCCTGGGCTACGAGCAGTACTTC.

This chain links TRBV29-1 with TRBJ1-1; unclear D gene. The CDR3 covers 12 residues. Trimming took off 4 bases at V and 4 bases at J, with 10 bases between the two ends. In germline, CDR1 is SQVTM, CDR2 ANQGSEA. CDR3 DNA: TGCAGCGTTGGGACCCCTGGCACTGAAGCTTTCTTT. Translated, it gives CSVGTPGTEAFF.

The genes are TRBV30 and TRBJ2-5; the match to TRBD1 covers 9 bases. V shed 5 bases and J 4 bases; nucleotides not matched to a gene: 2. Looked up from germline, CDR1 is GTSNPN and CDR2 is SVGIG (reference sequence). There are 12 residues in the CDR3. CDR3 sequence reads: CAWGQGRETQYF. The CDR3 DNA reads TGTGCCTGGGGACAGGGGCGAGAGACCCAGTACTTC.

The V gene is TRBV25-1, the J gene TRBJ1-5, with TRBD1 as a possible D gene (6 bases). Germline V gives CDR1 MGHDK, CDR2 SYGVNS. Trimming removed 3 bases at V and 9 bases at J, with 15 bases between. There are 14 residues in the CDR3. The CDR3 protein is CASSDWGGSGPQHF. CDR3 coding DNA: TGTGCCAGCAGTGATTGGGGGGGCTCGGGGCCCCAGCATTTT.

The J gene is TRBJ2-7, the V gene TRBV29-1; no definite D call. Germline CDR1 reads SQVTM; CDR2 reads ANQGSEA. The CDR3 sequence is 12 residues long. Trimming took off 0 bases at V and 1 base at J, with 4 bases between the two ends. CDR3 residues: CSVEDASYEQYF. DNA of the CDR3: TGCAGCGTTGAAGATGCGTCCTACGAGCAGTACTTC.

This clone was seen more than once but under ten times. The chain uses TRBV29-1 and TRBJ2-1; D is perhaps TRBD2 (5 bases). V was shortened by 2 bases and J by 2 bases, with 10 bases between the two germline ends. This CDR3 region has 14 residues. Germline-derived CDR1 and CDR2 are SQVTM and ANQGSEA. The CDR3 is CSVEPGTTYNEQFF. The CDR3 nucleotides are TGCAGCGTTGAACCGGGAACCACCTACAATGAGCAGTTCTTC.

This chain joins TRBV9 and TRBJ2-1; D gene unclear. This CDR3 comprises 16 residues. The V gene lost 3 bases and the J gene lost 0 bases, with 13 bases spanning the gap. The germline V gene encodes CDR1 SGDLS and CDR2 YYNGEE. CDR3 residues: CASSAFSSSSYNEQFF. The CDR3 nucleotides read TGTGCCAGCAGCGCTTTTTCGTCGAGCTCCTACAATGAGCAGTTCTTC. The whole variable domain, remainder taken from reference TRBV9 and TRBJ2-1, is DSGVTQTPKHLITATGQRVTLRCSPRSGDLSVYWYQQSLDQGLQFLIQYYNGEERAKGNILERFSAQQFPDLHSELNLSSLELGDSALYFCASSAFSSSSYNEQFFGPGTRLTVL.